Shown below are 3 T cell receptor beta chains from a single sample sequenced in a study of Ad26.COV2.S vaccination and SARS-CoV-2 variants. Indicated treatment: about 20 received Ad26.COV2.S at low or high dose, single or two shots; about five received placebo; per-sample allocation not given. Sample collection was performed on day 63 after the first vaccine or placebo injection. Repertoires were generated with immunoSEQ multiplex PCR, while TCRdb's copy carries only in-frame clones and drops some. The data contain 380,000 or so clones, roughly 91% of them singletons. Source: peripheral blood, taken in a trial of Ad26.COV2.S vaccine versus placebo. These receptors were taken from a person aged 18-65 years who received the Ad26.COV2.S COVID-19 vaccine or a placebo.

The rearrangement links TRBV7-9 to TRBJ1-1; D possibly corresponds to TRBD1 (5 bases). The length of the CDR3 is 16 residues. The V and J ends lost 2 bases and 5 bases respectively, with 18 bases between them. The germline gives CDR1 SEHNR, CDR2 FQNEAQ (reference sequence). DNA of the CDR3: TGTGCCAGCAGCTTAACCCCCGGGGGAGAGGGGACTGAAGCTTTCTTT. Translated, it gives CASSLTPGGEGTEAFF. The full variable domain, its missing parts supplied by reference TRBV7-9 and TRBJ1-1, is DTGVSQNPRHKITKRGQNVTFRCDPISEHNRLYWYRQTLGQGPEFLTYFQNEAQLEKSRLLSDRFSAERPKGSFSTLEIQRTEQGDSAMYLCASSLTPGGEGTEAFFGQGTRLTVV.

This clone appeared once. The CDR3, as DNA: TGTGCCAGCAGTTTTGCAGGGGATCTCACAGATACGCAGTATTTT. The encoded protein is CASSFAGDLTDTQYF. The genes are TRBV28 and TRBJ2-3, with D possibly being TRBD1 (6 bases). Germline V gene sequence: CDR1 MDHEN, CDR2 SYDVKM. Trimming took 3 bases from V and 2 from J, leaving 12 bases between them. This CDR3 has 15 amino acids.

The genes are TRBV6-5 and TRBJ1-5, with D uncertain. In germline, CDR1 is MNHEY, CDR2 SVGAGI. The CDR3 has 13 residues. With 6 bases removed from V and 6 bases from J, the gap between germline ends came to 12 bases. CDR3 DNA: TGTGCCAGCAGCCCGCCCGTGGGTCAGCCCCAGCATTTT. Its translation is CASSPPVGQPQHF.